This is a list of T cell receptor beta chains from one sample in a study of T cell repertoires in aging, cancer and after chemotherapy. TCRdb reprocessed the multiplex PCR reads with MiXCR, giving one entry per CDR3 protein. The sample contains 9,500 to 13,000 distinct CDR3 sequences, 30% to 40% of which appear only once. Sequencing was done on a sample of blood. Receptors originate from a human donor in good health. Each CDR3 is given with its conserved first and last residue. The D gene is left open where the match is weak. Not all rows give a size; the values are once, few, many and, for expanded clones, a class.

D: .; size: few; V: TRBV5-5; J: TRBJ2-7; CDR3: CASSWRDRSYEQYF; DNA: TGTGCCAGCAGCTGGAGGGACCGATCCTACGAGCAGTACTTC
D: .; size: few; V: TRBV6-6; J: TRBJ2-7; CDR3: CASSYSQGYEQYF; DNA: TGTGCCAGCAGTTACTCCCAGGGGTACGAGCAGTACTTC
D: .; size: few; V: TRBV19; J: TRBJ1-1; CDR3: CASSQDSEAFF; DNA: TGTGCCAGTAGTCAGGACAGCGAAGCTTTCTTT
D: .; size: few; V: TRBV6-1; J: TRBJ2-1; CDR3: CASSESLAGNNEQFF; DNA: TGTGCCAGCAGTGAGTCACTAGCAGGGAACAATGAGCAGTTCTTC
D: TRBD1; size: .; V: TRBV6-1; J: TRBJ2-5; CDR3: CASSFGQGRGYF; DNA: TGTGCCAGCAGTTTCGGACAGGGAAGAGGGTACTTC
D: TRBD2; size: few; V: TRBV30; J: TRBJ2-3; CDR3: CAISGISTDTQYF; DNA: TGTGCCATTAGCGGGATCAGCACAGATACGCAGTATTTT
D: TRBD2; size: medium-sized; V: TRBV19; J: TRBJ2-3; CDR3: CASSKDSGRGTDTQYF; DNA: TGTGCCAGTAGTAAAGATAGCGGGAGAGGAACAGATACGCAGTATTTT
D: .; size: few; V: TRBV6-5; J: TRBJ2-1; CDR3: CASSYSLGDGYNEQFF; DNA: TGTGCCAGCAGTTACTCCCTGGGGGACGGGTACAATGAGCAGTTCTTC
D: .; size: few; V: TRBV5-4; J: TRBJ2-2; CDR3: CASSLRGPGELFF; DNA: TGTGCCAGCAGCCTAAGGGGCCCCGGGGAGCTGTTTTTT
D: TRBD2; size: medium-sized; V: TRBV19; J: TRBJ2-3; CDR3: CASSMFLAEGGTQYF; DNA: TGTGCCAGTAGTATGTTCCTAGCGGAGGGAGGTACGCAGTATTTT
D: .; size: .; V: TRBV11-2; J: TRBJ2-7; CDR3: CASSLGAYEQYF; DNA: TGTGCCAGCAGCTTAGGGGCCTACGAGCAGTACTTC
D: TRBD1; size: medium-sized; V: TRBV29-1; J: TRBJ2-7; CDR3: CSALGQGPTYEQYF; DNA: TGCAGCGCCCTAGGACAGGGGCCCACCTACGAGCAGTACTTC
D: .; size: medium-sized; V: TRBV15; J: TRBJ2-7; CDR3: CATSRVAGTPDEQYF; DNA: TGTGCCACCAGCAGAGTGGCGGGAACCCCTGACGAGCAGTACTTC
D: .; size: few; V: TRBV6-5; J: TRBJ2-3; CDR3: CASRKRSTDTQYF; DNA: TGTGCCAGCAGGAAAAGGAGCACAGATACGCAGTATTTT
D: TRBD2; size: .; V: TRBV6-2/TRBV6-3; J: TRBJ2-1; CDR3: CASKRGTSNEQFF; DNA: TGTGCCAGCAAAAGGGGGACTAGCAATGAGCAGTTCTTC
D: .; size: .; V: TRBV6-2/TRBV6-3; J: TRBJ2-3; CDR3: CASGEIGPDTQYF; DNA: TGTGCCAGCGGAGAAATAGGCCCTGATACGCAGTATTTT
D: .; size: .; V: TRBV7-2; J: TRBJ2-5; CDR3: CASSLWTQGETQYF; DNA: TGTGCCAGCAGCTTATGGACTCAGGGGGAGACCCAGTACTTC
D: .; size: few; V: TRBV6-6; J: TRBJ2-2; CDR3: CASRLVGGWELFF; DNA: TGTGCCAGCAGATTGGTGGGGGGATGGGAGCTGTTTTTT
D: TRBD1; size: medium-sized; V: TRBV29-1; J: TRBJ2-7; CDR3: CSVDIQGDEQYF; DNA: TGCAGCGTTGACATACAGGGGGACGAGCAGTACTTC
D: .; size: .; V: TRBV6-1; J: TRBJ2-5; CDR3: CASSPGGYRTQYF; DNA: TGTGCCAGCAGTCCAGGGGGGTACAGGACCCAGTACTTC
D: .; size: .; V: TRBV19; J: TRBJ1-5; CDR3: CASSIVGGDSNQPQHF; DNA: TGTGCCAGTAGTATCGTGGGTGGCGATAGCAATCAGCCCCAGCATTTT
D: TRBD1; size: few; V: TRBV19; J: TRBJ2-4; CDR3: CASSAIGQGIQYF; DNA: TGTGCCAGTAGTGCAATCGGACAGGGGATTCAGTACTTC
D: TRBD1; size: .; V: TRBV6-5; J: TRBJ1-1; CDR3: CASSYSTGTVNTEAFF; DNA: TGTGCCAGCAGTTACTCGACCGGGACAGTGAACACTGAAGCTTTCTTT
D: TRBD2; size: .; V: TRBV12-3/TRBV12-4; J: TRBJ2-1; CDR3: CASRPIAGEEYEQFF; DNA: TGTGCCAGCAGACCTATAGCGGGAGAGGAATATGAGCAGTTCTTC
D: .; size: .; V: TRBV28; J: TRBJ2-7; CDR3: CASRGGRYEQYF; DNA: TGTGCCAGCAGGGGGGGACGCTACGAGCAGTACTTC
D: TRBD1; size: .; V: TRBV11-1; J: TRBJ2-7; CDR3: CASSHRDRTYEQYF; DNA: TGTGCCAGCAGCCACCGGGACAGGACCTACGAGCAGTACTTC
D: .; size: few; V: TRBV19; J: TRBJ2-1; CDR3: CASQGHMSSNEQFF; DNA: TGTGCCAGCCAGGGACATATGTCCTCCAATGAGCAGTTCTTC
D: TRBD2; size: .; V: TRBV19; J: TRBJ2-1; CDR3: CASKGKRDYNEQFF; DNA: TGTGCCAGTAAGGGGAAGCGGGATTACAATGAGCAGTTCTTC
D: .; size: .; V: TRBV19; J: TRBJ2-7; CDR3: CASSGAVVPDYEQYF; DNA: TGTGCCAGTAGTGGCGCAGTGGTCCCCGACTACGAGCAGTACTTC
D: .; size: few; V: TRBV19; J: TRBJ2-7; CDR3: CASSIVRGTSEQYF; DNA: TGTGCCAGTAGTATTGTTCGGGGGACAAGCGAGCAGTACTTC
D: .; size: once; V: TRBV5-1; J: TRBJ1-6; CDR3: CASSYTGREDSPLHF; DNA: TGCGCCAGCAGCTATACAGGCAGGGAGGATTCACCCCTCCACTTT
D: .; size: few; V: TRBV6-5; J: TRBJ2-5; CDR3: CASSDLTPARPFQETQYF; DNA: TGTGCCAGCAGCGACCTTACCCCGGCTAGACCCTTCCAAGAGACCCAGTACTTC
D: TRBD1; size: .; V: TRBV10-3; J: TRBJ2-5; CDR3: CATLKGQQETQYF; DNA: TGTGCCACTCTTAAGGGACAGCAAGAGACCCAGTACTTC
D: TRBD2; size: .; V: TRBV27; J: TRBJ2-1; CDR3: CASSIRPTSSGRAYNEQFF; DNA: TGTGCCAGCAGCATTAGGCCCACGAGTAGCGGGAGGGCCTACAATGAGCAGTTCTTC
D: .; size: .; V: TRBV6-5; J: TRBJ1-2; CDR3: CAIRSGGNLYGYTF; DNA: TGTGCCATCCGGTCCGGGGGCAATCTCTATGGCTACACCTTC
D: .; size: .; V: TRBV19; J: TRBJ2-1; CDR3: CASIIGGSSYNEQFF; DNA: TGTGCCAGTATTATAGGGGGATCCTCCTACAATGAGCAGTTCTTC
D: .; size: .; V: TRBV6-1; J: TRBJ1-1; CDR3: CASRGIGNTEAFF; DNA: TGTGCCAGCAGGGGGATAGGTAACACTGAAGCTTTCTTT
D: TRBD2; size: .; V: TRBV5-1; J: TRBJ2-2; CDR3: CASSFQTVAGAGELFF; DNA: TGCGCCAGCAGCTTTCAGACTGTAGCGGGAGCCGGGGAGCTGTTTTTT
D: TRBD1; size: few; V: TRBV6-1; J: TRBJ1-2; CDR3: CASKLGQVASDGYTF; DNA: TGTGCCAGCAAACTAGGACAGGTAGCTTCGGATGGCTACACCTTC
D: TRBD2; size: .; V: TRBV19; J: TRBJ2-7; CDR3: CASSASPLTSGSAYEQYF; DNA: TGTGCCAGTAGTGCTAGTCCCCTGACTAGCGGGAGCGCCTACGAGCAGTACTTC
D: TRBD2; size: once; V: TRBV20-1; J: TRBJ2-2; CDR3: CSAGTSAVPRAYTGELFF; DNA: TGCAGTGCTGGGACTAGCGCGGTACCTAGGGCTTACACCGGGGAGCTGTTTTTT
D: .; size: few; V: TRBV7-9; J: TRBJ1-5; CDR3: CASSLSDSQPQHF; DNA: TGTGCCAGCAGCTTATCGGATAGTCAGCCCCAGCATTTT
D: .; size: .; V: TRBV5-1; J: TRBJ2-1; CDR3: CASSLAPSSYNEQFF; DNA: TGCGCCAGCAGCTTGGCACCTAGCAGCTACAATGAGCAGTTCTTC
D: .; size: .; V: TRBV12-3/TRBV12-4; J: TRBJ2-3; CDR3: CASSLRTPVTDTQYF; DNA: TGTGCCAGCAGTTTAAGGACACCTGTCACAGATACGCAGTATTTT
D: .; size: .; V: TRBV5-4; J: TRBJ2-3; CDR3: CASSLGGKADTQYF; DNA: TGTGCCAGCAGCTTGGGCGGGAAAGCAGATACGCAGTATTTT
D: .; size: few; V: TRBV7-6; J: TRBJ2-1; CDR3: CASSLEGNEQFF; DNA: TGTGCCAGCAGCTTGGAGGGGAATGAGCAGTTCTTC
D: .; size: medium-sized; V: TRBV5-4; J: TRBJ2-7; CDR3: CASSLQGSDYEQYF; DNA: TGTGCCAGCAGCTTACAAGGGTCGGACTACGAGCAGTACTTC
D: TRBD1; size: few; V: TRBV19; J: TRBJ2-1; CDR3: CASSIRTGLINEQFF; DNA: TGTGCCAGTAGTATTCGGACAGGCTTAATCAATGAGCAGTTCTTC
D: TRBD1; size: few; V: TRBV27; J: TRBJ1-6; CDR3: CASSPSTGGPYNSPLHF; DNA: TGTGCCAGCTCACCTTCGACAGGGGGCCCCTATAATTCACCCCTCCACTTT
D: .; size: few; V: TRBV6-6; J: TRBJ1-4; CDR3: CASRPGTFPTNEKLFF; DNA: TGTGCCAGCAGACCCGGGACTTTCCCAACTAATGAAAAACTGTTTTTT
D: .; size: .; V: TRBV27; J: TRBJ2-7; CDR3: CASSLRREFYEQYF; DNA: TGTGCCAGCAGTTTAAGGAGGGAGTTCTACGAGCAGTACTTC
D: .; size: medium-sized; V: TRBV29-1; J: TRBJ1-2; CDR3: CSVDRGYTF; DNA: TGCAGCGTAGATCGTGGCTACACCTTC
D: TRBD2; size: few; V: TRBV29-1; J: TRBJ2-1; CDR3: CSVRSLATNEQFF; DNA: TGCAGCGTCCGATCACTAGCGACCAATGAGCAGTTCTTC
D: TRBD2; size: few; V: TRBV5-6; J: TRBJ2-1; CDR3: CASSSPGLGYNEQFF; DNA: TGTGCCAGCAGCAGTCCGGGACTAGGATACAATGAGCAGTTCTTC
D: .; size: few; V: TRBV7-9; J: TRBJ2-6; CDR3: CASSLARQAEISGANVLTF; DNA: TGTGCCAGCAGCTTAGCCCGACAGGCTGAGATCTCTGGGGCCAACGTCCTGACTTTC
D: TRBD1; size: .; V: TRBV6-2/TRBV6-3; J: TRBJ2-2; CDR3: CASSGTGNTGELFF; DNA: TGTGCCAGCAGCGGGACAGGCAACACCGGGGAGCTGTTTTTT
D: .; size: few; V: TRBV6-5; J: TRBJ2-5; CDR3: CASRRALQETQYF; DNA: TGTGCCAGCAGGAGAGCCTTACAAGAGACCCAGTACTTC